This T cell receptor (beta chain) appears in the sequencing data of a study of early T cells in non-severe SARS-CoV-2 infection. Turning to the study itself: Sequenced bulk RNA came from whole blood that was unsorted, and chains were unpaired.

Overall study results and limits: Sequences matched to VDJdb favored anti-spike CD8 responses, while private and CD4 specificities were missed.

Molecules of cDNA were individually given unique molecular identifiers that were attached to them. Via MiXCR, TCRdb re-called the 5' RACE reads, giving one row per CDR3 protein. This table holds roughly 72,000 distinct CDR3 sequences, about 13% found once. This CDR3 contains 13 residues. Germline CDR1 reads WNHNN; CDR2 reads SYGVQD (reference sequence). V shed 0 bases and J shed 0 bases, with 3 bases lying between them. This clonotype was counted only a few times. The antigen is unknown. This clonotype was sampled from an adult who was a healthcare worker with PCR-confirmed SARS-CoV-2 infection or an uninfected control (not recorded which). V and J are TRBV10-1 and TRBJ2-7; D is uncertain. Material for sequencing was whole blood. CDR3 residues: CASSESGSYEQYF. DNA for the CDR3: TGCGCCAGCAGTGAGTCCGGCTCCTACGAGCAGTACTTC.